This T cell receptor (beta chain) is from a study of blood T cell repertoires in COVID-19. Across the study: The cDNA or gDNA used as material had been derived from T cells, B-cell-depleted T cells, or PBMCs.

Clones were sequenced by immunoSEQ multiplex PCR, and TCRdb holds only the in-frame ones, with some missing. This sample carries approximately 210,000 clones, around 85% of them seen once, and the ten largest clones take roughly 0.7%. This clone was counted once. This CDR3 has 18 residues. Germline loops: CDR1 SGHDN, CDR2 FVKESK. The trim removed 3 bases at V and 3 bases at J, leaving 10 bases unmatched. This clonotype was obtained from a man aged 40-55 years with acute or convalescent COVID-19. Sequencing was done on a sample of peripheral blood. The chain combines TRBV14 with TRBJ2-1, with 11 bases identical to TRBD2. In nucleotides, the CDR3 is TGTGCCAGCAGCCATGGGACTAGCGGTCTGCTGGGCTACAATGAGCAGTTCTTC. Its protein is CASSHGTSGLLGYNEQFF.